These 28 T cell receptor beta chains were all obtained from the same sample, sequenced in a study of Tregs in tolerant kidney transplant recipients. Sequenced by immunoSEQ multiplex PCR; TCRdb stores in-frame clones only, minus some. Among some 110,000 clones, 92% were seen once, and the ten largest hold roughly 0.63%. The sample taken for sequencing was CD4+ T cells from blood. The receptors were gathered from a human donor in good health.

CDR3 nucleotide sequence: TGTGCCAGCAGATTCCGGACAGACCACTACTTCGAGCAGTACTTC. It is translated as CASRFRTDHYFEQYF. The chain carries TRBV5-6 and TRBJ2-7; weak D call: TRBD1 (6 bases). The V end was cut by 5 bases, the J end by 6 bases, with 21 bases between. Per the germline V gene, CDR1 is SGHDT and CDR2 is YYEEEE. This CDR3 has 15 amino acids.

This rearrangement joins TRBV9 to TRBJ2-7; 7 nucleotides line up with TRBD2. Germline CDR1 reads SGDLS; CDR2 reads YYNGEE. The CDR3 sequence is 15 residues long. V lost 3 bases and J lost 0; bases outside the gene matches: 6. CDR3 DNA sequence: TGTGCCAGCAGCGGGGGGACTATCGGCTCCTACGAGCAGTACTTC. As protein: CASSGGTIGSYEQYF. Together with reference TRBV9 and TRBJ2-7, the CDR3 gives the full variable domain: DSGVTQTPKHLITATGQRVTLRCSPRSGDLSVYWYQQSLDQGLQFLIQYYNGEERAKGNILERFSAQQFPDLHSELNLSSLELGDSALYFCASSGGTIGSYEQYFGPGTRLTVT.

V usage is TRBV7-9 and J usage is TRBJ1-2; no clear D gene. The V end lost 5 bases, the J end lost 2 bases, and 18 bases lay between the germline ends. Germline V CDR1 and CDR2: SEHNR, FQNEAQ (reference sequence). The CDR3 length is 16 residues. CDR3 coding DNA: TGTGCCAGCAGCCCTAGGGATGCCAGCGCAAACTATGGCTACACCTTC. Translating it yields CASSPRDASANYGYTF.

V and J are TRBV12-5 and TRBJ1-5; D not certain. The CDR3 extends over 14 amino acids. Trimming shortened V by 9 bases and J by 0 bases, and 12 bases separated the two germline ends. Germline CDR1 and CDR2: LGHNT and FRNRAP. CDR3 in amino acids: CARTQNYSNQPQHF. The CDR3 DNA follows: TGTGCTAGGACCCAGAATTATAGCAATCAGCCCCAGCATTTT.

The chain employs TRBV10-1 and TRBJ2-3; D perhaps matches TRBD2 (6 bases). From germline, CDR1 is WNHNN and CDR2 SYGVQD (reference sequence). V was shortened by 3 bases and J by 6 bases, with 16 bases between the two germline ends. This CDR3 has 15 residues. CDR3 DNA sequence: TGCGCCAGCAGTGACTTCGGGACTCCCCTTGATACGCAGTATTTT. This encodes CASSDFGTPLDTQYF.

The chain employs TRBV6-5 and TRBJ1-1; unclear D gene. The V gene's germline CDR1 is MNHEY and CDR2 SVGAGI. The CDR3 sequence is 12 residues long. V lost 2 bases and J lost 8, with 9 bases in between. This CDR3 reads CASSYEGFEAFF. As DNA, the CDR3 is TGTGCCAGCAGTTACGAGGGATTCGAAGCTTTCTTT.

This clone was counted a single time. This sequence joins TRBV29-1 and TRBJ1-2; TRBD1 is a possible D gene (6 bases). Looked up from germline, CDR1 is SQVTM and CDR2 is ANQGSEA. This CDR3 is 10 amino acids long. V lost 6 bases, J lost 13 bases, and 15 bases lay in between. The CDR3 is CSVVGQRATF. The CDR3 coding sequence is TGCAGCGTGGTAGGACAGAGGGCCACCTTC. Together with reference TRBV29-1 and TRBJ1-2, the CDR3 gives the full variable domain: SAVISQKPSRDICQRGTSLTIQCQVDSQVTMMFWYRQQPGQSLTLIATANQGSEATYESGFVIDKFPISRPNLTFSTLTVSNMSPEDSSIYLCSVVGQRATFGSGTRLTVV.

J is TRBJ2-1 and V is TRBV11-2; 8 nucleotides match TRBD1. The CDR3 spans 15 residues. Germline V gene data show CDR1 as SGHAT and CDR2 as FQNNGV. V was clipped by 4 bases and J by 6 bases; unmatched bases: 8. CDR3 coding DNA: TGTGCCAGCAGCTCCCACAGGGGGGCGATCAATGAGCAGTTCTTC. Translated, it gives CASSSHRGAINEQFF.

In this sample, this clone turned up once. The V and J genes are TRBV5-1 and TRBJ1-5; a weak D match, TRBD1 (5 bases). The CDR3 has 18 amino acids. V gave up 4 bases and J gave up 5 bases, with 25 bases separating them. The V gene's germline CDR1 is SGHRS and CDR2 YFSETQ. The CDR3 nucleotides read TGCGCCAGCAGCCAAGCCCCCCTTACAAGGGCGGGGGATCAGCCCCAGCATTTT. It specifies CASSQAPLTRAGDQPQHF.

The V gene is TRBV7-9, the J gene TRBJ1-1; weak D call: TRBD1 (6 bases). The CDR3 loop spans 14 amino acids. Looked up from germline, CDR1 is SEHNR and CDR2 is FQNEAQ (reference sequence). Trimming left V 0 bases short and J 4 bases short, with 9 bases between. The CDR3 DNA follows: TGTGCCAGCAGCTTAGCGGGGGGGCTCACTGAAGCTTTCTTT. It encodes CASSLAGGLTEAFF.

The chain uses TRBV5-1 and TRBJ1-1, with no clear D. The CDR3 is made up of 13 amino acids. The V and J ends lost 4 bases and 1 base respectively, with 8 bases between them. Per the germline V gene, CDR1 is SGHRS and CDR2 is YFSETQ. CDR3 loop: CASSPDGNTEAFF. In DNA form, the CDR3 reads TGCGCCAGCAGCCCGGACGGGAACACTGAAGCTTTCTTT.

The V and J genes are TRBV9 and TRBJ1-2; tentative D call: TRBD1 (5 bases). The CDR3 sequence is 15 residues long. Germline lookup yields CDR1 SGDLS and CDR2 YYNGEE. V dropped 6 bases and J dropped 2 bases, with 17 bases sitting between them. CDR3 nucleotide sequence: TGTGCCAGCACCCCCGGGCAGGGAGACAACTATGGCTACACCTTC. Encoded protein: CASTPGQGDNYGYTF.

The chain couples TRBV7-6 to TRBJ2-2, with a weak D call TRBD1 (5 bases). CDR1 is SGHVS, CDR2 FNYEAQ, per germline. V was cut by 0 bases and J by 1 base, with 9 bases left in between. This CDR3 is built from 16 residues. CDR3 loop: CASSLASRGNTGELFF. CDR3 nucleotide sequence: TGTGCCAGCAGCTTAGCGTCAAGGGGGAACACCGGGGAGCTGTTTTTT. The full variable domain, its missing parts supplied by reference TRBV7-6 and TRBJ2-2, is GAGVSQSPRYKVTKRGQDVALRCDPISGHVSLYWYRQALGQGPEFLTYFNYEAQQDKSGLPNDRFSAERPEGSISTLTIQRTEQRDSAMYRCASSLASRGNTGELFFGEGSRLTVL.

The chain is built from TRBV5-1 and TRBJ1-2; possibly TRBD1 for D (5 bases). The CDR3 consists of 15 residues. The V and J ends lost 0 bases and 4 bases respectively, with 13 bases between them. CDR1 and CDR2 (germline): SGHRS, YFSETQ. CDR3 loop: CASSLATDPGYGYTF. The CDR3 bases are TGCGCCAGCAGCTTGGCGACAGACCCCGGCTATGGCTACACCTTC.

J is TRBJ1-6 and V is TRBV27; TRBD1 is a possible D gene (5 bases). This CDR3 has 16 amino acids. Trimming shortened V by 4 bases and J by 5 bases, and 15 bases separated the two germline ends. CDR1 and CDR2 (germline): MNHEY, SMNVEV (reference sequence). The CDR3 DNA sequence: TGTGCCAGCAGTTCGCGGGGCTTGGGAGATAATTCACCCCTCCACTTT. This translates into CASSSRGLGDNSPLHF.

The chain employs TRBV7-6 and TRBJ2-1; 7 nucleotides align to TRBD2. Germline V lookup: CDR1 SGHVS, CDR2 FNYEAQ. The CDR3 runs 16 residues. J lost 9 bases, V lost 1 base, and 12 bases had no gene match. CDR3 sequence reads: CASSLVVGGPWGEQFF. CDR3 bases: TGTGCCAGCAGCTTAGTTGTGGGAGGGCCATGGGGTGAGCAGTTCTTC.

The chain joins TRBV27 to TRBJ2-1, with 11 bases matching TRBD2. This CDR3 has 23 amino acids. V gave up 4 bases and J gave up 2 bases; unmatched junction bases: 25. Germline V gene lookup returns CDR1 MNHEY and CDR2 SMNVEV (reference sequence). CDR3 region: CASSYLLGSGTSGILVPYNEQFF. The CDR3 nucleotides are TGTGCCAGCAGTTATCTATTGGGGTCCGGGACTAGCGGAATTCTGGTCCCCTACAATGAGCAGTTCTTC.

The V and J genes are TRBV10-2 and TRBJ2-1, with D tentatively TRBD1 (5 bases). Trimming cost V 6 bases and J 1 base, with 16 bases left between them. The CDR3 runs to 16 residues. Germline V gives CDR1 WSHSY, CDR2 SAAADI. CDR3 in amino acids: CASREPGSLSYNEQFF. For the CDR3, the DNA is TGCGCCAGCAGAGAGCCAGGGTCCCTTTCCTACAATGAGCAGTTCTTC.

Written as DNA, the CDR3 is TGTGCCAGCACGAGACGGGACACCGGGGAGCTGTTTTTT. Encoded protein: CASTRRDTGELFF. The V call is TRBV6-1, the J call TRBJ2-2; D uncertain. V was shortened by 7 bases and J by 3 bases, with 9 bases between the two germline ends. Germline V lookup: CDR1 MNHNS, CDR2 SASEGT. The CDR3 covers 13 residues.

The chain combines TRBV21-1 with TRBJ2-2; the table's D call, TRBD2, was not checked against the DNA. TRBV21-1 counts as a pseudogene. The CDR3 is 17 residues long. Here the CDR3 reads CASSPREASGRPGELFF. CDR3 coding DNA: TGTGCCAGCAGCCCACGGGAGGCTAGCGGGAGGCCCGGGGAGCTGTTTTTT.

The rearrangement joins TRBV4-1 to TRBJ1-4; the D is unclear. The ends were cut back, 0 bases at V and 4 bases at J, with 15 bases in the middle. The CDR3 covers 17 residues. In germline, CDR1 is MGHRA, CDR2 YSYEKL. The CDR3 nucleotides read TGCGCCAGCAGCCAAGAACTACCCGTCGGTCTTAATGAAAAACTGTTTTTT. Translated: CASSQELPVGLNEKLFF.

Regarding this clone: Other DNA sequences in this specimen translate into the identical CDR3. The chain carries TRBV20-1 and TRBJ2-5, with D uncertain. The germline gives CDR1 DFQATT, CDR2 SNEGSKA (reference sequence). This CDR3 has 10 amino acids. Deletions cut 6 bases from V and 5 bases from J, with 7 bases between. The CDR3 DNA follows: TGCAGTGCGCCGAGGGAGACCCAGTACTTC. The encoded protein is CSAPRETQYF.

The chain combines TRBV19 with TRBJ2-7; D gene uncertain. Trimming left V 4 bases short and J 7 bases short, with 14 bases between. CDR1 and CDR2 (germline): LNHDA, SQIVND (reference sequence). This CDR3 has 13 residues. The CDR3, as DNA: TGTGCCAGTAGTAACCGACAAAGGGAAGAGCAGTACTTC. This gives the protein CASSNRQREEQYF.

This sequence joins TRBV5-1 and TRBJ2-1; TRBD2 might be the D (5 bases). Trimming removed 0 bases from V and 1 base from J, with 5 bases in between. The germline V gene encodes CDR1 SGHRS and CDR2 YFSETQ. This CDR3 comprises 14 residues. The CDR3 nucleotides read TGCGCCAGCAGCTTGGGGGAGTCCTACAATGAGCAGTTCTTC. This translates into CASSLGESYNEQFF. Using reference TRBV5-1 and TRBJ2-1 for the parts outside the CDR3, the full variable domain is KAGVTQTPRYLIKTRGQQVTLSCSPISGHRSVSWYQQTPGQGLQFLFEYFSETQRNKGNFPGRFSGRQFSNSRSEMNVSTLELGDSALYLCASSLGESYNEQFFGPGTRLTVL.

Regarding this clone: Mismatch with germline at one junction end may stem from a read error. The chain carries TRBV27 and TRBJ2-7, with a possible D match to TRBD2 (6 bases). The germline gives CDR1 MNHEY, CDR2 SMNVEV (reference sequence). This CDR3 contains 16 residues. DNA of the CDR3: TGTGCCAGCAGGTTATCGAGCACTAGCATACGCTACGAGCAGTACTTC. It yields the protein CASRLSSTSIRYEQYF.

The gene calls are TRBV12-2 and TRBJ2-7; the D call of TRBD1 is as the table states it, not checked on the DNA. TRBV12-2 is shown as a pseudogene. There are 13 residues in the CDR3. The CDR3 nucleotides read TGTGCAAGTCGCTTAGTAGGTCAGGCCGAGCAGTACTTC. Residues: CASRLVGQAEQYF.

The genes are TRBV7-8 and TRBJ2-2; possibly TRBD2 for D (5 bases). Germline V gene data show CDR1 as SGHVS and CDR2 as FQNEAQ. Trimming removed 5 bases at V and 5 bases at J, with 18 bases between. This CDR3 is built from 16 residues. The DNA for the CDR3 is TGTGCCAGCAGCGCGCGACGAGTGAGAGGGACCGGGGAGCTGTTTTTT. Translated: CASSARRVRGTGELFF.

The rearrangement links TRBV2 to TRBJ2-1; 7 bases are a match to TRBD1. The germline V gene has CDR1 SNHLY and CDR2 FYNNEI. CDR3 length equals 15 residues. V shed 6 bases and J 6 bases; nucleotides not matched to a gene: 11. CDR3 sequence reads: CASRDRAYQSNEQFF. As DNA, the CDR3 is TGTGCCAGCAGAGACAGGGCTTACCAATCCAATGAGCAGTTCTTC. Together with reference TRBV2 and TRBJ2-1, the CDR3 gives the full variable domain: EPEVTQTPSHQVTQMGQEVILRCVPISNHLYFYWYRQILGQKVEFLVSFYNNEISEKSEIFDDQFSVERPDGSNFTLKIRSTKLEDSAMYFCASRDRAYQSNEQFFGPGTRLTVL.